Listed below are T cell receptor beta chains from one sample, sequenced in a study of Graves' ophthalmopathy and Graves' hyperthyroidism. TCRdb independently ran MiXCR on the multiplex PCR reads; one entry per CDR3 protein. The table records 400,000 to 450,000 distinct CDR3 sequences, 21% of them present only once. Material: peripheral blood. These TCRs come from a woman aged 18-29 years with stable Graves' hyperthyroidism. The CDR3 runs from the conserved cysteine through the conserved F or W. The order of the fields is D gene, V gene, J gene, clone size, CDR3 DNA, CDR3 protein. The D gene is left open where the match is weak. Some rows have no size entry. The others give once, few or many, or a class for an expanded clone.

D: NA
V: TRBV30
J: TRBJ2-7
size: NA
DNA: TGTGCCTGGAGAGGATTCGGGGAATACGAGCAGTACTTC
CDR3: CAWRGFGEYEQYF

D: NA
V: TRBV20-1
J: TRBJ2-7
size: many
DNA: TGCAGTGCTCAGGTGGCGGGGCAATACGAGCAGTACTTC
CDR3: CSAQVAGQYEQYF

D: NA
V: TRBV10-3
J: TRBJ2-2
size: many
DNA: TGTGCCATCAGTACCACTGGGGGCACCGGGGAGCTGTTTTTT
CDR3: CAISTTGGTGELFF

D: TRBD2
V: TRBV12-3/TRBV12-4
J: TRBJ2-7
size: NA
DNA: TGTGCCAGCAGTTTAGCGGGACTAGCGGGAGGGGGGGAGCAGTACTTC
CDR3: CASSLAGLAGGGEQYF

D: TRBD2
V: TRBV6-5
J: TRBJ2-2
size: many
DNA: TGTGCCAGCAGTTGGCGACTAGCGGGAAACACCGGGGAGCTGTTTTTT
CDR3: CASSWRLAGNTGELFF

D: TRBD2
V: TRBV20-1
J: TRBJ2-7
size: many
DNA: TGCAGTGCTCCAAGCGGGACCTCCTACGAGCAGTACTTC
CDR3: CSAPSGTSYEQYF

D: NA
V: TRBV29-1
J: TRBJ1-2
size: many
DNA: TGCAGCACCGACCCAACTAGGTTCGGCAGACTGTATGGCTACACCTTC
CDR3: CSTDPTRFGRLYGYTF

D: TRBD1
V: TRBV28
J: TRBJ1-6
size: many
DNA: TGTGCCAGCATACCGGGGACAGGGTATTCACCCCTCCACTTT
CDR3: CASIPGTGYSPLHF

D: TRBD2
V: TRBV20-1
J: TRBJ2-5
size: many
DNA: TGCAGTGCTAGAACCCGGAGAGGCGGGAGGGCCTTAGAGACCCAGTACTTC
CDR3: CSARTRRGGRALETQYF

D: NA
V: TRBV6-5
J: TRBJ1-5
size: many
DNA: TGTGCCAGCAGTTCGGGGGGTTCGGTGGATCAGCCCCAGCATTTT
CDR3: CASSSGGSVDQPQHF

D: TRBD2
V: TRBV20-1
J: TRBJ2-5
size: many
DNA: TGCAGTGCTGTCGGACTAGCAGGAGAGACCCAGTACTTC
CDR3: CSAVGLAGETQYF

D: TRBD2
V: TRBV5-1
J: TRBJ2-7
size: many
DNA: TGCGCCAGCAGCCCGGGGACTAGCGGGGGTTCCTACGAGCAGTACTTC
CDR3: CASSPGTSGGSYEQYF

D: NA
V: TRBV12-3/TRBV12-4
J: TRBJ2-7
size: many
DNA: TGTGCCAGCAGTATCGACGCCTCCTACGAGCAGTACTTC
CDR3: CASSIDASYEQYF

D: NA
V: TRBV6-5
J: TRBJ1-5
size: many
DNA: TGTGCCATTTTCCCGGGGGGGCGGAATCAGCCCCAGCATTTT
CDR3: CAIFPGGRNQPQHF

D: NA
V: TRBV6-5
J: TRBJ1-5
size: many
DNA: TGTGCCAGCAGGGTTGGGGGCAATCAGCCCCAGCATTTT
CDR3: CASRVGGNQPQHF

D: TRBD1
V: TRBV27
J: TRBJ2-6
size: many
DNA: TGTGCCAGCAGTCAGGGACAGGGGGCGCCTGGGGCCAACGTCCTGACTTTC
CDR3: CASSQGQGAPGANVLTF

D: NA
V: TRBV12-3/TRBV12-4
J: TRBJ2-2
size: many
DNA: TGTGCCAGCAGTCCAGGGGAATCAAGGGAGCTGTTTTTT
CDR3: CASSPGESRELFF

D: NA
V: TRBV28
J: TRBJ1-1
size: NA
DNA: TGTGCCAGCAGGGTGGAAGGGGCGGGGACTGAAGCTTTCTTT
CDR3: CASRVEGAGTEAFF

D: NA
V: TRBV6-1
J: TRBJ1-5
size: NA
DNA: TGTGCCAGCAACGGCAGGGTCTTGAGCAATCAGCCCCAGCATTTT
CDR3: CASNGRVLSNQPQHF

D: NA
V: TRBV11-2
J: TRBJ2-5
size: many
DNA: TGTGCCAGCAGATGGTCATCTGGCCAAGAGACCCAGTACTTC
CDR3: CASRWSSGQETQYF

D: NA
V: TRBV7-8
J: TRBJ2-7
size: few
DNA: TGTGCCAGCAGCTTGGACACCAGTTTCTACGAGCAGTACTTC
CDR3: CASSLDTSFYEQYF

D: TRBD2
V: TRBV7-6
J: TRBJ2-7
size: many
DNA: TGTGCCAGCAGCCCCTTGAGCGGGAGGGCCGACGAGCAGTACTTC
CDR3: CASSPLSGRADEQYF

D: NA
V: TRBV6-1
J: TRBJ2-2
size: NA
DNA: TGTGCCAGCAGTGCCTTGCGAGGGAGAGGCACCGGGGAGCTGTTTTTT
CDR3: CASSALRGRGTGELFF

D: NA
V: TRBV11-2
J: TRBJ2-5
size: many
DNA: TGTGCCAGCAGCTTAGGCGGGCGCAGGGGTGAGACCCAGTACTTC
CDR3: CASSLGGRRGETQYF

D: TRBD1
V: TRBV15
J: TRBJ2-5
size: many
DNA: TGTGCCACCAGCAGACATCCGGGACAGGGTTCGGAGACCCAGTACTTC
CDR3: CATSRHPGQGSETQYF

D: NA
V: TRBV20-1
J: TRBJ1-2
size: many
DNA: TGCAGTGCTAGAGTGAATGGCTACACCTTC
CDR3: CSARVNGYTF

D: NA
V: TRBV7-9
J: TRBJ1-1
size: many
DNA: TGTGCCAGCAGCTTATCGAGGGCTGAAGCTTTCTTT
CDR3: CASSLSRAEAFF

D: NA
V: TRBV5-5
J: TRBJ2-7
size: NA
DNA: TGTGCCAGCAGCCCTCCTGACCTTCCCTACGAGCAGTACTTC
CDR3: CASSPPDLPYEQYF

D: NA
V: TRBV28
J: TRBJ1-2
size: many
DNA: TGTGCCAGCAGTTCCCCGGGGCAGGTTTGGGCCTACACCTTC
CDR3: CASSSPGQVWAYTF

D: NA
V: TRBV13
J: TRBJ2-5
size: many
DNA: TGTGCCAGCAGCTTATTAGAACCCCAAGAGACCCAGTACTTC
CDR3: CASSLLEPQETQYF

D: NA
V: TRBV18
J: TRBJ1-5
size: NA
DNA: TGTGCCAGCTCACCCTTGGACGGGGGCAATCAGCCCCAGCATTTT
CDR3: CASSPLDGGNQPQHF

D: NA
V: TRBV30
J: TRBJ2-2
size: many
DNA: TGTGCCTGGGGCAGGGGCTTTACCGGGGAGCTGTTTTTT
CDR3: CAWGRGFTGELFF

D: NA
V: TRBV12-3/TRBV12-4
J: TRBJ1-2
size: NA
DNA: TGTGCCAGCAGGATCGTCGACAGGACTCGTGGCTACACCTTC
CDR3: CASRIVDRTRGYTF

D: NA
V: TRBV9
J: TRBJ2-7
size: NA
DNA: TGTGCCAGCAGCGTAGTCAAGAGCTACGAGCAGTACTTC
CDR3: CASSVVKSYEQYF

D: NA
V: TRBV7-3
J: TRBJ2-5
size: many
DNA: TGTGCCAGCAGCTTAAATGCGGGCAGCCAAGAGACCCAGTACTTC
CDR3: CASSLNAGSQETQYF

D: NA
V: TRBV11-1
J: TRBJ2-3
size: NA
DNA: TGTGCCAGCAGTATAGGGTCGGCACACACAGATACGCAGTATTTT
CDR3: CASSIGSAHTDTQYF

D: TRBD2
V: TRBV11-2
J: TRBJ2-7
size: many
DNA: TGTGCCAGCAGCTTAGTAGCGGGAGGGCCCTACGAGCAGTACTTC
CDR3: CASSLVAGGPYEQYF

D: NA
V: TRBV7-2
J: TRBJ1-2
size: many
DNA: TGTGCCAGCAGCTTAGTGGAGGGGGGCTACACCTTC
CDR3: CASSLVEGGYTF

D: TRBD2
V: TRBV12-3/TRBV12-4
J: TRBJ2-7
size: many
DNA: TGTGCCAGCACCACACTAGCGGGGCCCTACGAGCAGTACTTC
CDR3: CASTTLAGPYEQYF

D: NA
V: TRBV6-1
J: TRBJ1-1
size: few
DNA: TGTGCCAGCAGTGAACAGGTTCCCCGAATGAACACTGAAGCTTTCTTT
CDR3: CASSEQVPRMNTEAFF

D: TRBD2
V: TRBV30
J: TRBJ2-5
size: NA
DNA: TGTGCCTGGAGTGTACGGGGGGTACAAGAGACCCAGTACTTC
CDR3: CAWSVRGVQETQYF

D: NA
V: TRBV11-1
J: TRBJ2-2
size: many
DNA: TGTGCCAGCAGCAACAGGGTTGGCCCCGGCGGGGAGCTGTTTTTT
CDR3: CASSNRVGPGGELFF

D: NA
V: TRBV5-5
J: TRBJ1-1
size: once
DNA: TGTGCCAGCATCGATCCCATGCGGGGCTTGAACACTGAAGCTTTCTTT
CDR3: CASIDPMRGLNTEAFF

D: TRBD1
V: TRBV12-3/TRBV12-4
J: TRBJ2-5
size: many
DNA: TGTGCCAGCAGTCAACAGGGGTTTTCCGGGGAGACCCAGTACTTC
CDR3: CASSQQGFSGETQYF

D: NA
V: TRBV6-2/TRBV6-3
J: TRBJ1-6
size: NA
DNA: TGTGCCAGCAGAGAACCAGGGGCAGATGATAATTCACCCCTCCACTTT
CDR3: CASREPGADDNSPLHF

D: TRBD2
V: TRBV25-1
J: TRBJ2-1
size: NA
DNA: TGTGCCAGCAGGCCCTGGGGGGGGTGGGGTGAGCAGTTCTTC
CDR3: CASRPWGGWGEQFF

D: NA
V: TRBV7-2
J: TRBJ2-6
size: many
DNA: TGTGCCAGCAGTTTAGTTGGGGCTGGGGCCAACGTCCTGACTTTC
CDR3: CASSLVGAGANVLTF

D: TRBD1
V: TRBV28
J: TRBJ2-5
size: many
DNA: TGTGCCAGCAGAACAGGGGGCTCGGAGACCCAGTACTTC
CDR3: CASRTGGSETQYF

D: NA
V: TRBV5-1
J: TRBJ2-5
size: many
DNA: TGCGCCAGCAGGACCGAGGCAGGCCGAGAGACCCAGTACTTC
CDR3: CASRTEAGRETQYF

D: NA
V: TRBV28
J: TRBJ2-4
size: many
DNA: TGTGCCAGCAGTTCTCCGCAGGGGTTCTACATTAAGTACTTC
CDR3: CASSSPQGFYIKYF

D: NA
V: TRBV6-1
J: TRBJ2-7
size: many
DNA: TGTGCCAGCAGTGGCTGGACTGATCTATACGAGCAGTACTTC
CDR3: CASSGWTDLYEQYF

D: NA
V: TRBV2
J: TRBJ1-1
size: many
DNA: TGTGCCAGCAGTTATTGGAACACTGAAGCTTTCTTT
CDR3: CASSYWNTEAFF

D: NA
V: TRBV13
J: TRBJ2-5
size: many
DNA: TGTGCCAGCAGCTTAAGGGTAGGAGTCCAAGAGACCCAGTACTTC
CDR3: CASSLRVGVQETQYF

D: NA
V: TRBV28
J: TRBJ2-2
size: many
DNA: TGTGCCAGCAGTTTATCCATGACTAGCAGGGGCGGGGAGCTGTTTTTT
CDR3: CASSLSMTSRGGELFF